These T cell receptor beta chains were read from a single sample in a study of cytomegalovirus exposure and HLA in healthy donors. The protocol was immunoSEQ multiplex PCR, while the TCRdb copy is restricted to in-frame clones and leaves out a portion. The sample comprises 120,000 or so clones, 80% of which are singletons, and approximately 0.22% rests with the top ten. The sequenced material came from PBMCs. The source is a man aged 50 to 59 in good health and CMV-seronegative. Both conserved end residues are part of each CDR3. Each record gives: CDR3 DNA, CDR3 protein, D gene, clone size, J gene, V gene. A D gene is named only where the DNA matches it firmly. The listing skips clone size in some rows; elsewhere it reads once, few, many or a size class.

cdr3_nt: TGTGCCAGCAAAGGTGGGAGGGCAGGAGAGACCCAGTACTTC
cdr3_aa: CASKGGRAGETQYF
d_call: TRBD2
clone_size: NA
j_call: TRBJ2-5
v_call: TRBV19

cdr3_nt: TGTGCCAGCAGCTTAGGGCTAGCGGGAGAGACCCAGTACTTC
cdr3_aa: CASSLGLAGETQYF
d_call: TRBD2
clone_size: NA
j_call: TRBJ2-5
v_call: TRBV7-3

cdr3_nt: TGTGCCAGCAGTGATACAGGGGCCATCAATCAGCCCCAGCATTTT
cdr3_aa: CASSDTGAINQPQHF
d_call: TRBD1
clone_size: NA
j_call: TRBJ1-5
v_call: TRBV6-1

cdr3_nt: TGTGCCAGCTCACTAATCCACAGGGGTGGATATGAAAAACTGTTTTTT
cdr3_aa: CASSLIHRGGYEKLFF
d_call: TRBD1
clone_size: NA
j_call: TRBJ1-4
v_call: TRBV18

cdr3_nt: TGTGCCAGCTCACCGTCGGGACAGCTTAACTATGGCTACACCTTC
cdr3_aa: CASSPSGQLNYGYTF
d_call: TRBD1
clone_size: NA
j_call: TRBJ1-2
v_call: TRBV18

cdr3_nt: TGCGCCAGCAGCTTGGGAGCAGCGAGACAGGTACAATTTAAGCAGTTCTTC
cdr3_aa: CASSLGAARQVQFKQFF
d_call: NA
clone_size: NA
j_call: TRBJ2-1
v_call: TRBV5-1

cdr3_nt: TGCGCCAGCAGCTTGGCCGCTCGGCAGGGGAACACCGGGGAGCTGTTTTTT
cdr3_aa: CASSLAARQGNTGELFF
d_call: NA
clone_size: NA
j_call: TRBJ2-2
v_call: TRBV5-1

cdr3_nt: TGTGCCAGTAGTACCGACAGGGGGAATCAGCCCCAGCATTTT
cdr3_aa: CASSTDRGNQPQHF
d_call: TRBD1
clone_size: NA
j_call: TRBJ1-5
v_call: TRBV19

cdr3_nt: TGTGCCACCGCCATAATAGCGGGAAGCACAGATACGCAGTATTTT
cdr3_aa: CATAIIAGSTDTQYF
d_call: TRBD2
clone_size: NA
j_call: TRBJ2-3
v_call: TRBV19

cdr3_nt: TGTGCCAGCAGCGCGGGGGGTTGGGGCACAGATACGCAGTATTTT
cdr3_aa: CASSAGGWGTDTQYF
d_call: TRBD2
clone_size: NA
j_call: TRBJ2-3
v_call: TRBV2

cdr3_nt: TGTGCCAGCAGTTTTGGGGACAGGATCTACAATGAGCAGTTCTTC
cdr3_aa: CASSFGDRIYNEQFF
d_call: TRBD1
clone_size: NA
j_call: TRBJ2-1
v_call: TRBV27

cdr3_nt: TGTGCCAGCAGTGAAGCGCCTGCTAGCGTTTGGAAGGGCGAGCAGTACTTC
cdr3_aa: CASSEAPASVWKGEQYF
d_call: NA
clone_size: NA
j_call: TRBJ2-7
v_call: TRBV6-1

cdr3_nt: TGTGCCAGCAGCTTGACAGGAGCTGGATCCTACAATGAGCAGTTCTTC
cdr3_aa: CASSLTGAGSYNEQFF
d_call: NA
clone_size: NA
j_call: TRBJ2-1
v_call: TRBV7-9

cdr3_nt: TGTGCCAGCAGTTTATCGAGGGTAGGGGGTGGCTACACCTTC
cdr3_aa: CASSLSRVGGGYTF
d_call: NA
clone_size: NA
j_call: TRBJ1-2
v_call: TRBV27

cdr3_nt: TGTTCCAGCAGCTCGACAGGCTACGAGCAGTACTTC
cdr3_aa: CSSSSTGYEQYF
d_call: NA
clone_size: NA
j_call: TRBJ2-7
v_call: TRBV7-9

cdr3_nt: TGCGCCAGCAGCCGGACCCTCTGGGGCCCCTACGAGCAGTACTTC
cdr3_aa: CASSRTLWGPYEQYF
d_call: NA
clone_size: NA
j_call: TRBJ2-7
v_call: TRBV4-3

cdr3_nt: TGTGCCAGCAGCTTGGCAGGCAGGGGGCGTGCTGAAGCTTTCTTT
cdr3_aa: CASSLAGRGRAEAFF
d_call: TRBD1
clone_size: few
j_call: TRBJ1-1
v_call: TRBV5-4

cdr3_nt: TGTGCCAGCAACCGCGCGGGGGGTGGCTACACCTTC
cdr3_aa: CASNRAGGGYTF
d_call: NA
clone_size: NA
j_call: TRBJ1-2
v_call: TRBV6-5

cdr3_nt: TGCGCCAGCAGCCCGGAGGGCTGGGGGGCTTTCTTT
cdr3_aa: CASSPEGWGAFF
d_call: NA
clone_size: NA
j_call: TRBJ1-1
v_call: TRBV5-1

cdr3_nt: TGTGCCAGCAGTTCCATCAAGCGAATTTGGAACACTGAAGCTTTCTTT
cdr3_aa: CASSSIKRIWNTEAFF
d_call: NA
clone_size: NA
j_call: TRBJ1-1
v_call: TRBV28

cdr3_nt: TGTGCCAGCACTCCTACTAATGAAAAACTGTTTTTT
cdr3_aa: CASTPTNEKLFF
d_call: NA
clone_size: NA
j_call: TRBJ1-4
v_call: TRBV28

cdr3_nt: TGTGCCAGCAGCGTAGCTAATCAGGTTACCCAGCCCCAGCATTTT
cdr3_aa: CASSVANQVTQPQHF
d_call: NA
clone_size: NA
j_call: TRBJ1-5
v_call: TRBV9

cdr3_nt: TGTGCCAGCAGCTCGGCGTGGGACAGTGGGTACGAGCAGTACTTC
cdr3_aa: CASSSAWDSGYEQYF
d_call: TRBD1
clone_size: NA
j_call: TRBJ2-7
v_call: TRBV7-9

cdr3_nt: TGTGCCATCAGTGAGTCCCCTCGTCAAGAGACCCAGTACTTC
cdr3_aa: CAISESPRQETQYF
d_call: NA
clone_size: NA
j_call: TRBJ2-5
v_call: TRBV10-3

cdr3_nt: TGTGCCAGTAGTATAGGCCCTCCGGGACTGCCCTACGAGCAGTACTTC
cdr3_aa: CASSIGPPGLPYEQYF
d_call: NA
clone_size: NA
j_call: TRBJ2-7
v_call: TRBV19

cdr3_nt: TGTGCCAGCAGCGTAGTGGCGGAGAACACTGAAGCTTTCTTT
cdr3_aa: CASSVVAENTEAFF
d_call: NA
clone_size: NA
j_call: TRBJ1-1
v_call: TRBV9

cdr3_nt: TGTGCCAGCAGCAAGACAGGTCCTAACACCGGGGAGCTGTTTTTT
cdr3_aa: CASSKTGPNTGELFF
d_call: NA
clone_size: NA
j_call: TRBJ2-2
v_call: TRBV5-4

cdr3_nt: TGCACAGGTCGGGGGTGCGAGCAGTACTTC
cdr3_aa: CTGRGCEQYF
d_call: NA
clone_size: NA
j_call: TRBJ2-7
v_call: TRBV7-9

cdr3_nt: TGTGCCACCAGCAGGCCAGGGAATCAGCCCCAGCATTTT
cdr3_aa: CATSRPGNQPQHF
d_call: NA
clone_size: few
j_call: TRBJ1-5
v_call: TRBV15

cdr3_nt: TGTGCCAGCAGCCTGACAGGGGGCAGTAGGACTGAAGCTTTCTTT
cdr3_aa: CASSLTGGSRTEAFF
d_call: TRBD1
clone_size: NA
j_call: TRBJ1-1
v_call: TRBV11-2

cdr3_nt: TGTGCCAGCAGCTTAGTTGGGGACAGGGATTCACCCCTCCACTTT
cdr3_aa: CASSLVGDRDSPLHF
d_call: TRBD1
clone_size: NA
j_call: TRBJ1-6
v_call: TRBV7-2

cdr3_nt: TGTGCCAGCAGTTTACCACAGGGGGCGGATGGCTACACCTTC
cdr3_aa: CASSLPQGADGYTF
d_call: TRBD1
clone_size: NA
j_call: TRBJ1-2
v_call: TRBV28

cdr3_nt: TGCAGCGCCGCGACAGGGGGAGGTCAGCCCCAGCATTTT
cdr3_aa: CSAATGGGQPQHF
d_call: TRBD1
clone_size: NA
j_call: TRBJ1-5
v_call: TRBV29-1

cdr3_nt: TGTGCCAGCAGTTCCCCTACAGGGGCGGGACTGAACACTGAAGCTTTCTTT
cdr3_aa: CASSSPTGAGLNTEAFF
d_call: TRBD1
clone_size: few
j_call: TRBJ1-1
v_call: TRBV27

cdr3_nt: TGTGCCAGCAGCCGTAGAGGGTCGCCCGGGGAGCTGTTTTTT
cdr3_aa: CASSRRGSPGELFF
d_call: NA
clone_size: NA
j_call: TRBJ2-2
v_call: TRBV9

cdr3_nt: TGTGCCAGTACCCGCGGGCGCGAGCAGTACTTC
cdr3_aa: CASTRGREQYF
d_call: NA
clone_size: NA
j_call: TRBJ2-7
v_call: TRBV19

cdr3_nt: TGTGCCAGCAGCCGATTGAGGATTAGAGAAATGAACACTGAAGCTTTCTTT
cdr3_aa: CASSRLRIREMNTEAFF
d_call: NA
clone_size: NA
j_call: TRBJ1-1
v_call: TRBV11-2

cdr3_nt: TGTGCCAGCAGTACGCGACAAGCCGAAAAACTGTTTTTT
cdr3_aa: CASSTRQAEKLFF
d_call: NA
clone_size: few
j_call: TRBJ1-4
v_call: TRBV28

cdr3_nt: TGTGCCAGCAGCCCCCCTCCCCCAGATACGCAGTATTTT
cdr3_aa: CASSPPPPDTQYF
d_call: NA
clone_size: NA
j_call: TRBJ2-3
v_call: TRBV7-2

cdr3_nt: TGTGCCAGCAGTGAAATTAGCGGGGGGTCCACAGATACGCAGTATTTT
cdr3_aa: CASSEISGGSTDTQYF
d_call: TRBD2
clone_size: NA
j_call: TRBJ2-3
v_call: TRBV6-1

cdr3_nt: TGTGCCATCTCGACAGCGCCTTATGGCTACACCTTC
cdr3_aa: CAISTAPYGYTF
d_call: NA
clone_size: NA
j_call: TRBJ1-2
v_call: TRBV19

cdr3_nt: TGTGCCAGCAGCTTCCCCTCAACAGGTTCAGAGACCCAGTACTTC
cdr3_aa: CASSFPSTGSETQYF
d_call: NA
clone_size: NA
j_call: TRBJ2-5
v_call: TRBV7-2

cdr3_nt: TGTGCCAGCAGCTTCTTAGCTAGTGGCGCATCGAACTATGGCTACACCTTC
cdr3_aa: CASSFLASGASNYGYTF
d_call: NA
clone_size: NA
j_call: TRBJ1-2
v_call: TRBV7-2

cdr3_nt: TGTGCCTGGAGGACCCCCTTTACCAGGGGGCATCCTCAAACCTACGAGCAGTACTTC
cdr3_aa: CAWRTPFTRGHPQTYEQYF
d_call: TRBD1
clone_size: NA
j_call: TRBJ2-7
v_call: TRBV30

cdr3_nt: TGTGCCAGCAGACAGGGGACTAATGAAAAACTGTTTTTT
cdr3_aa: CASRQGTNEKLFF
d_call: TRBD1
clone_size: few
j_call: TRBJ1-4
v_call: TRBV5-6

cdr3_nt: TGTGCCAGCAGCGTATACAGGGCCGGGGACACTGAAGCTTTCTTT
cdr3_aa: CASSVYRAGDTEAFF
d_call: NA
clone_size: NA
j_call: TRBJ1-1
v_call: TRBV7-9

cdr3_nt: TGTGCCAGCAGCATCGACAGGGGCACAGATACGCAGTATTTT
cdr3_aa: CASSIDRGTDTQYF
d_call: TRBD1
clone_size: NA
j_call: TRBJ2-3
v_call: TRBV5-4